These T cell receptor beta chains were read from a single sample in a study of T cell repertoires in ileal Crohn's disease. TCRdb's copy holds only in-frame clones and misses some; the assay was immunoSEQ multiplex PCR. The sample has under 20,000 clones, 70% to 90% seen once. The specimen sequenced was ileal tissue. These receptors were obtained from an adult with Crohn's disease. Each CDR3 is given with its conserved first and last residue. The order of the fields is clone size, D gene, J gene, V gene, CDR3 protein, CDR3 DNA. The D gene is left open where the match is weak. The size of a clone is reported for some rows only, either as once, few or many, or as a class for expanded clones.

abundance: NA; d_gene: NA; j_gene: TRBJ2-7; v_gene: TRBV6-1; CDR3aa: CASSEVGGGPYEQYF; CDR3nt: TGTGCCAGCAGTGAAGTCGGAGGGGGCCCCTACGAGCAGTACTTC
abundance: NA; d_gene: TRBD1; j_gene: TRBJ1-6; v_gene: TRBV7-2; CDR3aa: CASSRQGAGYNSPLHF; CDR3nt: TGTGCCAGCAGCCGACAGGGGGCTGGTTATAATTCACCCCTCCACTTT
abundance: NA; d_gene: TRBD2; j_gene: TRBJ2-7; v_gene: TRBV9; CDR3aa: CASSVELAGGPSEQYF; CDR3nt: TGTGCCAGCAGCGTAGAACTAGCGGGGGGGCCTTCCGAGCAGTACTTC
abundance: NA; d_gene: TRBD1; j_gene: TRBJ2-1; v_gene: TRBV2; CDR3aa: CASSVDRGGDEQFF; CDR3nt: TGTGCCAGCAGTGTCGACAGGGGGGGGGATGAGCAGTTCTTC
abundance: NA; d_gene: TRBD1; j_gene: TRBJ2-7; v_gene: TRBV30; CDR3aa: CAGDRLHEQYF; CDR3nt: TGTGCCGGGGACAGGCTCCACGAGCAGTACTTC
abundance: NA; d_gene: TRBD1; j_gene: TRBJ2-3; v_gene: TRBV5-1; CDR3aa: CASSLEGAPDTQYF; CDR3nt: TGCGCCAGCAGCTTGGAGGGGGCCCCGGATACGCAGTATTTT
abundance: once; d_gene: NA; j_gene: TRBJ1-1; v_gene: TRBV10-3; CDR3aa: CAIGQGRGTEAFF; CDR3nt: TGTGCCATCGGGCAGGGAAGGGGCACTGAAGCTTTCTTT
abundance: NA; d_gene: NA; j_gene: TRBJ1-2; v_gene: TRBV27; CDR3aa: CASSFAANYGYTF; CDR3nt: TGTGCCAGCAGTTTTGCGGCTAACTATGGCTACACCTTC
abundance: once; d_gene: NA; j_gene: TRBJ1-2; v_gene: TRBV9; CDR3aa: CASSVSARGSEGYTF; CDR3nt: TGTGCCAGCAGCGTATCGGCCAGGGGCTCAGAGGGCTACACCTTC
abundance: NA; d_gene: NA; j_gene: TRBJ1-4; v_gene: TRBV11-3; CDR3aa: CASSLSIRSPNEKLFF; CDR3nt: TGTGCCAGCAGCTTATCTATCAGGTCACCTAATGAAAAACTGTTTTTT
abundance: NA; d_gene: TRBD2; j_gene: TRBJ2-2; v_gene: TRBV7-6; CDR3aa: CASSPSRGGTRTGELFF; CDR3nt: TGTGCCAGCAGCCCCTCCAGGGGCGGGACTAGGACCGGGGAGCTGTTTTTT
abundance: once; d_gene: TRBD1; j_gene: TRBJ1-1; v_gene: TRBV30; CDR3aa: CAWSGQGYTEAFF; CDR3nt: TGTGCCTGGAGTGGACAGGGATACACTGAAGCTTTCTTT
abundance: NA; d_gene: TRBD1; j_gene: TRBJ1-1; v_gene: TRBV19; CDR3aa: CASSKKTGTANTEAFF; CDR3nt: TGTGCCAGTAGTAAAAAAACCGGGACAGCGAACACTGAAGCTTTCTTT
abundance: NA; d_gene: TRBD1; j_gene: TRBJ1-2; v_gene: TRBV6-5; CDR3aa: CASRPRTGIYGYTF; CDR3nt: TGTGCCAGCAGACCCCGGACAGGGATATATGGCTACACCTTC
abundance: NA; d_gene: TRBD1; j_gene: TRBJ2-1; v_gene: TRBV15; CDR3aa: CATSKGQDYNEQFF; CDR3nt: TGTGCCACCAGCAAAGGACAGGATTACAATGAGCAGTTCTTC
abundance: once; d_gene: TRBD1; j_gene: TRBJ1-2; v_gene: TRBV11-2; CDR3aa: CASSATGIDGYTF; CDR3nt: TGTGCCAGCAGCGCGACAGGGATCGATGGCTACACCTTC